The 28 T cell receptor beta chains listed next were all sequenced from one sample in a study of shared clonotypes between healthy human individuals (TCRdb year 2020). Libraries were prepared through the immunoSEQ multiplex PCR assay. This immuneACCESS table, as held by TCRdb, lists in-frame sequences with V and J called but not all clones. Of the missing ones, under half trace to an unresolved V gene in checked studies; the others have no known cause. Here the sample has about 480,000 clones; about 79% occur a single time. The ten largest clonotypes hold approximately 12% of the sample. The specimen sequenced was PBMCs. The receptors come from a woman aged 35 to 49 in good health. Some clones in this sample may be carry-over from other donors' samples.

This chain uses TRBV19 with TRBJ2-7; D gene unclear. Trimming left V 1 base short and J 0 bases short, with 10 bases between. Germline CDR1 is LNHDA and CDR2 is SQIVND (reference sequence). The CDR3 totals 15 residues. The CDR3 DNA reads TGTGCCAGTAGTATAGCCGTCGGCAGCTCCTACGAGCAGTACTTC. It codes for CASSIAVGSSYEQYF.

The V and J genes are TRBV10-3 and TRBJ2-4, with a weak D call TRBD2 (5 bases). The germline V and J ends were trimmed by 8 bases and 9 bases, with 17 bases remaining between them. CDR3 length equals 13 residues. Germline CDR1 ENHRY, CDR2 SYGVKD. The CDR3 sequence is CAIQAGPGSIQYF. The CDR3 coding sequence is TGTGCCATCCAGGCCGGTCCGGGGTCCATTCAGTACTTC.

This chain uses TRBV9 with TRBJ2-2; D ambiguous. Deletions cut 0 bases from V and 7 bases from J, with 7 bases between. This CDR3 is 13 amino acids long. The germline gives CDR1 SGDLS, CDR2 YYNGEE. CDR3 region: CASSVEVDGELFF. The CDR3, as DNA: TGTGCCAGCAGCGTAGAAGTGGACGGGGAGCTGTTTTTT.

The V call is TRBV11-2, the J call TRBJ2-2; D remains unclear. The germline V gene encodes CDR1 SGHAT and CDR2 FQNNGV. CDR3 length equals 15 residues. Between the trimmed V and J ends, which lost 1 base and 7 bases, there was a span of 13 bases. The CDR3 spells CASSLAVLGGGELFF. The CDR3 DNA sequence: TGTGCCAGCAGCTTAGCAGTATTGGGCGGCGGGGAGCTGTTTTTT.

The CDR3 here is CASSLRTEGTDTQYF. CDR3 DNA: TGTGCCAGCAGCTTAAGGACGGAGGGCACAGATACGCAGTATTTT. V usage is TRBV7-9 and J usage is TRBJ2-3, with D possibly TRBD2 on 5 matching bases. Trimming removed 2 bases at V and 1 base at J, with 10 bases between. The CDR3 is made up of 15 amino acids. The germline CDR1 and CDR2 sequences are SEHNR and FQNEAQ (reference sequence).

Here the CDR3 DNA reads TGTGCCAGTAGTATCCGGGGAAATAGGGCAGATACGCAGTATTTT. It codes for CASSIRGNRADTQYF. V is TRBV19 and J is TRBJ2-3; tentative D call: TRBD2 (5 bases). Germline V gene data show CDR1 as LNHDA and CDR2 as SQIVND (reference sequence). The V end lost 3 bases, the J end lost 4 bases, and 14 bases lay between the germline ends. CDR3 length: 15 amino acids.

This chain joins TRBV5-4 and TRBJ2-5; the D call may be TRBD1 or TRBD2 (5 bases each). The V and J ends lost 3 bases and 5 bases respectively, with 17 bases between them. The CDR3 sequence is 15 residues long. The germline V gene has CDR1 SGHNT and CDR2 YYREEE (reference sequence). The CDR3 DNA reads as TGTGCCAGCAGCTCCGGGACCACCAAGTCGGAGACCCAGTACTTC. It specifies CASSSGTTKSETQYF.

This rearrangement joins TRBV7-9 to TRBJ2-7; D is possibly TRBD1 or TRBD2 (5 bases each). The germline V gene encodes CDR1 SEHNR and CDR2 FQNEAQ (reference sequence). The V end was cut by 0 bases, the J end by 4 bases, with 10 bases between. The CDR3 is made up of 14 amino acids. This CDR3 is CASSLAGERYEQYF. CDR3 sequence (DNA): TGTGCCAGCAGCTTAGCGGGGGAGAGGTACGAGCAGTACTTC.

V usage is TRBV6-5 and J usage is TRBJ1-2; D is perhaps TRBD1 (6 bases). CDR3 size: 13 residues. From germline, CDR1 is MNHEY and CDR2 SVGAGI. Trimming removed 5 bases at V and 8 bases at J, with 15 bases between. This CDR3 reads CASSTGRVRGYTF. The DNA for the CDR3 is TGTGCCAGCAGTACAGGGAGGGTAAGGGGCTACACCTTC.

J is TRBJ2-5 and V is TRBV6-1; 8 bases are shared with TRBD1. Germline CDR1 MNHNS, CDR2 SASEGT. The CDR3 has 15 amino acids. Trimming at V came to 5 bases and at J to 5 bases, leaving 10 bases not matched to a gene. CDR3 amino acids: CASSPQTGVLETQYF. In DNA, the CDR3 is TGTGCCAGCAGTCCCCAGACAGGGGTGTTGGAGACCCAGTACTTC.

This chain joins TRBV5-4 and TRBJ2-2, with 7 bases fitting TRBD2. Unmatched junction bases numbered 11, after V lost 4 bases and J lost 2 bases. This CDR3 is 17 amino acids long. Germline V gene data show CDR1 as SGHNT and CDR2 as YYREEE (reference sequence). CDR3 sequence reads: CASSPGGSRPNTGELFF. The DNA of the CDR3 is TGTGCCAGCAGCCCGGGAGGTAGCCGCCCCAACACCGGGGAGCTGTTTTTT. Drawing the rest from reference TRBV5-4 and TRBJ2-2, the complete variable domain is ETGVTQSPTHLIKTRGQQVTLRCSSQSGHNTVSWYQQALGQGPQFIFQYYREEENGRGNFPPRFSGLQFPNYSSELNVNALELDDSALYLCASSPGGSRPNTGELFFGEGSRLTVL.

The chain carries TRBV2 and TRBJ2-5; the match to TRBD1 covers 7 bases. Germline assignment: CDR1 SNHLY and CDR2 FYNNEI. V lost 7 bases to trimming and J lost 2 bases; unmatched junction nucleotides: 10. The CDR3 runs to 15 residues. The CDR3 is CASNGQQGQQETQYF. CDR3 bases: TGTGCCAGCAACGGGCAACAGGGGCAACAAGAGACCCAGTACTTC.

Concerning this clone: A far larger clone is just one base off, so this is likely a read error. The V gene is TRBV6-1, the J gene TRBJ2-7, with TRBD1 identical over 7 bases. Germline assignment: CDR1 MNHNS and CDR2 SASEGT. The CDR3 runs to 15 residues. The CDR3 nucleotides are TGTGCCTGCAGTGAAGGGGCAGGGGGCTCCTACGAGCAGTACTTC. Its translation: CACSEGAGGSYEQYF.

The V and J genes are TRBV5-1 and TRBJ1-1; 10 nucleotides agree with TRBD1. V trimming: 4 bases; J trimming: 10 bases; junction bases outside the gene matches: 7. The CDR3 loop spans 13 amino acids. Germline CDR1 reads SGHRS; CDR2 reads YFSETQ. Here the CDR3 DNA reads TGCGCCAGCAGCCCGGACAGGGGGGGTAGAGCTTTCTTT. Protein product: CASSPDRGGRAFF.

The chain combines TRBV5-6 with TRBJ2-1, with 8 positions matching TRBD1. V trimming: 4 bases; J trimming: 4 bases; junction bases outside the gene matches: 7. Germline values: CDR1 SGHDT, CDR2 YYEEEE. The length of the CDR3 is 15 residues. CDR3 loop: CASSSGRGPYNEQFF. DNA of the CDR3: TGTGCCAGCAGCAGCGGCAGGGGGCCTTACAATGAGCAGTTCTTC.

A remark on this clone: One end of the junction fails to match germline, which may point to a read error. The chain combines TRBV6-5 with TRBJ1-4; D ambiguous. The V gene's germline CDR1 is MNHEY and CDR2 SVGAGI. This CDR3 region has 15 residues. CDR3 coding DNA: TGTGCCAACAGTTACTCTTGGCAGGACCTTGAAAAACTGTTTTTT. It translates to CANSYSWQDLEKLFF.

The sample holds one count of this clone. The chain has TRBV5-5 and TRBJ2-3, with 8 bases aligning to TRBD2. V trimming: 0 bases; J trimming: 4 bases; junction bases outside the gene matches: 10. The CDR3 length is 17 residues. The germline CDR1 and CDR2 sequences are SGHKS and YYEKEE (reference sequence). The CDR3 region is CASSLGLAGQRADTQYF. The CDR3 DNA follows: TGTGCCAGCAGCTTGGGTCTAGCGGGTCAACGGGCAGATACGCAGTATTTT.

J is TRBJ2-7 and V is TRBV15; TRBD2 matches at 7 bases. Germline trimming cut 4 bases from V and 0 bases from J; bases unmatched to any gene: 6. Looked up from germline, CDR1 is LNHNV and CDR2 is YYDKDF (reference sequence). The CDR3 has 15 residues. The CDR3 loop is CATSTAGESSYEQYF. The CDR3 bases are TGTGCCACCAGCACCGCGGGGGAGAGCTCCTACGAGCAGTACTTC.

The chain has TRBV6-6 and TRBJ1-2, with D hard to call. CDR1 MNHNY and CDR2 SVGAGI come from the germline V gene (reference sequence). V lost 8 bases and J 4 bases, leaving 14 bases between the germline ends. The CDR3 has 13 residues. CDR3 nucleotides: TGTGCCAGCCGGGTCCGGGCTAGCTATGGCTACACCTTC. Its translation is CASRVRASYGYTF.

The chain uses TRBV4-1 and TRBJ2-1, with D perhaps TRBD1 or TRBD2 (6 bases each). The CDR3 length is 15 residues. V was trimmed by 0 bases and J by 7 bases, leaving 13 bases between them. Germline V gene lookup returns CDR1 MGHRA and CDR2 YSYEKL. In DNA, the CDR3 is TGCGCCAGCAGCCAAGATCTGGGGGGCTGGAATGAGCAGTTCTTC. Translation: CASSQDLGGWNEQFF.

V usage is TRBV29-1 and J usage is TRBJ2-2, with TRBD2 matching over 11 bases. The junction had 5 bases not matched to a gene; V was cut back by 6 bases and J by 2 bases. Germline CDR1 is SQVTM and CDR2 is ANQGSEA. This CDR3 is 15 amino acids long. DNA of the CDR3: TGCAGCGTCGACGGGACTAGCGGTAACACCGGGGAGCTGTTTTTT. It encodes CSVDGTSGNTGELFF.

V gene TRBV7-9 combines with J gene TRBJ1-4, with 9 bases aligning to TRBD1. The CDR3 runs to 14 residues. V dropped 5 bases and J dropped 7; count of bases not matched to a gene: 5. Germline CDR1 and CDR2: SEHNR and FQNEAQ (reference sequence). The DNA for the CDR3 is TGTGCCAGCAGCGGCCGGGACAGGGTTGAAAAACTGTTTTTT. As protein: CASSGRDRVEKLFF.

This chain connects TRBV7-2 to TRBJ1-2, with unresolved D. CDR1 and CDR2 (germline): SGHTA, FQGNSA. V lost 5 bases, J lost 6 bases, and 10 bases lay in between. This CDR3 contains 12 residues. Here the CDR3 reads CASSNRDNGYTF. The CDR3 DNA follows: TGTGCCAGCAGCAACAGAGACAATGGCTACACCTTC.

The chain carries TRBV10-3 and TRBJ1-5; D is uncertain. With 5 bases removed from V and 5 bases from J, the gap between germline ends came to 7 bases. Germline loops: CDR1 ENHRY, CDR2 SYGVKD. There are 12 residues in the CDR3. The CDR3, as DNA: TGTGCCATCAGTAACAGCGATCAGCCCCAGCATTTT. Encoded protein: CAISNSDQPQHF.

The chain joins TRBV7-9 to TRBJ1-6, with D possibly matching TRBD1 (5 bases). V dropped 0 bases and J dropped 9 bases, with 12 bases sitting between them. The CDR3 consists of 15 residues. Germline CDR1 and CDR2: SEHNR and FQNEAQ (reference sequence). CDR3 nucleotides: TGTGCCAGCAGCTTAGCCCAGGGAAGGGGTTCACCCCTCCACTTT. Amino acid sequence: CASSLAQGRGSPLHF.

The rearrangement joins TRBV2 to TRBJ1-1; D remains ambiguous. V dropped 10 bases and J dropped 1 base, with 16 bases sitting between them. The CDR3 loop spans 14 amino acids. Germline CDR1 is SNHLY and CDR2 is FYNNEI. The CDR3 protein is CANIPWTGNTEAFF. CDR3 DNA: TGTGCCAACATCCCATGGACGGGGAACACTGAAGCTTTCTTT.

The gene calls are TRBV9 and TRBJ2-3; TRBD2 aligns across 13 bases. J was trimmed by 1 base and V by 6 bases; bases with no gene match: 14. Germline V CDR1 and CDR2: SGDLS, YYNGEE. CDR3 length equals 19 residues. The DNA for the CDR3 is TGTGCCAGCACCACGAGAGAAGGACTAGCGGGAGTGGGCACAGATACGCAGTATTTT. Protein: CASTTREGLAGVGTDTQYF.

The chain is built from TRBV7-8 and TRBJ2-2; no reliable D call. The length of the CDR3 is 17 residues. V was pared by 1 base and J by 0 bases, with 12 bases between. Germline V lookup: CDR1 SGHVS, CDR2 FQNEAQ. CDR3 sequence (DNA): TGTGCCAGCAGCTTAGTAGAGTCCCTCGCGAACACCGGGGAGCTGTTTTTT. Protein: CASSLVESLANTGELFF.